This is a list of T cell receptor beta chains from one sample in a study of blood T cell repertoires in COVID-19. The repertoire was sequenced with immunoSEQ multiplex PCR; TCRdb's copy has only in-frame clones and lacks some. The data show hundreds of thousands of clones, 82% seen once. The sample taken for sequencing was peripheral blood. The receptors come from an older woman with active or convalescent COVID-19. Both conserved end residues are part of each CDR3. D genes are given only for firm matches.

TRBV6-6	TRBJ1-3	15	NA	CASRRDSLSGNTIYF
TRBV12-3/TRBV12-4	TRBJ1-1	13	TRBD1	CASRSTGGLEAFF
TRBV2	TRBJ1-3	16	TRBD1	CASKGAGESSGNTIYF
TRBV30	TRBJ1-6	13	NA	CAWSSSYNSPLHF
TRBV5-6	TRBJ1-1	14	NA	CASSLRQSNTEAFF
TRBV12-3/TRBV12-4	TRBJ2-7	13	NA	CASSFSLLYEQYF
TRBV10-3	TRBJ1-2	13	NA	CATEQGYDYGYTF
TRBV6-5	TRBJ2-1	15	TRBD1	CASSYREGQGWEQFF
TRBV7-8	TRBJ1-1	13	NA	CASSRRQATEAFF
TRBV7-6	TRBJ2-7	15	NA	CASSFRGPPIDEQYF
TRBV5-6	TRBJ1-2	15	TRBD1	CASSPKDRVFYGYTF
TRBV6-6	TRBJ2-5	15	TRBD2	CASSPLAGPGETQYF
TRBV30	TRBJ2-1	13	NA	CAWEGVAYNEQFF
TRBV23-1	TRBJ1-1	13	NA	CASSPNEGTEAFF
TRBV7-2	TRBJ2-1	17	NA	CASSSRGPNSPTNEQFF
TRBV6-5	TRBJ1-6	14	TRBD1	CASSYGTGESPLHF
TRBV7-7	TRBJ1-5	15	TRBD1	CASTQDRVGNQPQHF
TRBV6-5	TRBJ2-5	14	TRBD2	CASSYWTSGGTQYF
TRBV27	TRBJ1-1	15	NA	CASTLTGVGNTEAFF
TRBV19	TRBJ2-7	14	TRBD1	CASTPGPGGYEQYF
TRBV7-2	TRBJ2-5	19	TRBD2	CASSLASMTSGGLVETQYF
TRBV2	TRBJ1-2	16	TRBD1	CASRSPGQGVKDGYTF
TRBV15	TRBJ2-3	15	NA	CATSRLALGTDTQYF
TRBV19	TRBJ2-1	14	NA	CASGPRGVYNEQFF
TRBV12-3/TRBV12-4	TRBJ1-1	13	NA	CASTGPQGTEAFF
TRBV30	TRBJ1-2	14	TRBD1	CAWSPPGTGSGYTF
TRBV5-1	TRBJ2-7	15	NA	CASSLVGRGVDEQYF
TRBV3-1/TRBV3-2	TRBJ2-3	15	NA	CASSQAVGGTDTQYF
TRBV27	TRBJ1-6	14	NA	CASTREAGNSPLHF
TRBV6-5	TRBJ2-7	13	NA	CASSYSTGYEQYF
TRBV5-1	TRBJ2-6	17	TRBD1	CASSQGQASSGANVLTF
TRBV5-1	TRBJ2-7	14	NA	CACKMIEVSYEQYF
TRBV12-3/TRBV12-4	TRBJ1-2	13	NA	CASRTGSGDGYTF
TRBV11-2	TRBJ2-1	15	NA	CASSRATLSANEQFF
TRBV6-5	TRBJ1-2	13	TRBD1	CASTQGQAYGYTF
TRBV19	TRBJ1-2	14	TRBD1	CASSTGTGQDGYTF
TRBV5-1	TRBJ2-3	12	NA	CASSLDRGTQYF
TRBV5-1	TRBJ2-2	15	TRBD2	CASSLRGGDTGELFF
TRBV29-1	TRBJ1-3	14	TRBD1	CSVEDRGHGNTIYF
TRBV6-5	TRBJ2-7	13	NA	CASSSGHDYEQYF
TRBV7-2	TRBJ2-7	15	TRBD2	CASSLTRGLAHEQYF
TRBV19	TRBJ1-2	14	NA	CASSPSGLIYGYTF
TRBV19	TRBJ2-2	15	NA	CASKVAGRISGELFF
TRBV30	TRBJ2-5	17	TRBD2	CAWSVRLQAGGPETQYF
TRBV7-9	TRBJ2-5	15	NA	CASSLRGGAAETQYF
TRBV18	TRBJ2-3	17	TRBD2	CASSPTGTSGVTDTQYF
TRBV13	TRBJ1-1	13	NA	CASSHAVNTEAFF
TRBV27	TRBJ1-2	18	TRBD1	CASSLRPPLTGGFYGYTF
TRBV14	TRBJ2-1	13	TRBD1	CASSQAGTGAKFF
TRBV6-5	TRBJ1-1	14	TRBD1	CASSRQGRDTEAFF
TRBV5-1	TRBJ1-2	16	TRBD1	CASSLANQGARYGYTF
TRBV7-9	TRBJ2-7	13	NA	CASSLGQGLEQYF
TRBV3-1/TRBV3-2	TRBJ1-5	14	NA	CASSQAPRGQPQHF
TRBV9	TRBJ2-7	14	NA	CASSPSGVPYEQYF
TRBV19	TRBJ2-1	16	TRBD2	CASSIDRVSGADEQFF